The rows below give T cell receptor beta chains drawn from one sample of a study of PD-L1 blockade in urothelial cancer. TCRdb's table, derived via immunoSEQ multiplex PCR, lists solely in-frame clones and lacks some. Of around 20,000 clones listed, around 90% were seen once; the top ten hold around 3.4%. The sample was PBMCs, taken around atezolizumab (anti-PD-L1) treatment. These receptors came from a man aged 50 to 60 with urothelial cancer. Both conserved end residues are part of each CDR3.

v_call: TRBV10-3; j_call: TRBJ2-7; cdr3_aa: CAISELNLEQYF
v_call: TRBV29-1; j_call: TRBJ2-7; cdr3_aa: CSVELPREGLQQYF
v_call: TRBV2; j_call: TRBJ2-1; cdr3_aa: CASKIPRQGNYNEQFF
v_call: TRBV21-1; j_call: TRBJ2-3; cdr3_aa: CASSFHRPGLAGDTQYF
v_call: TRBV5-4; j_call: TRBJ1-2; cdr3_aa: CASSLVSTSSYGYTF
v_call: TRBV30; j_call: TRBJ1-5; cdr3_aa: CAWRVQGVGQPQHF
v_call: TRBV14; j_call: TRBJ1-2; cdr3_aa: CASSRNQGIRVYGYTF
v_call: TRBV7-9; j_call: TRBJ1-5; cdr3_aa: CASSATGGLNQPQHF
v_call: TRBV14; j_call: TRBJ1-2; cdr3_aa: CASSRTGGDYYGYTF
v_call: TRBV27; j_call: TRBJ2-1; cdr3_aa: CASSFTPGLRTDSYNEQFF
v_call: TRBV6-5; j_call: TRBJ2-1; cdr3_aa: CASSYIGLAYNEQFF
v_call: TRBV5-1; j_call: TRBJ2-2; cdr3_aa: CASSFLAGGTGELFF
v_call: TRBV6-5; j_call: TRBJ2-7; cdr3_aa: CASSYSRQDTYEQYF
v_call: TRBV7-2; j_call: TRBJ2-6; cdr3_aa: CASSPTDGTLSGANVLTF
v_call: TRBV10-3; j_call: TRBJ2-7; cdr3_aa: CATAPGSSYEQYF
v_call: TRBV21-1; j_call: TRBJ2-7; cdr3_aa: CASSKSYGREGLYEQYF
v_call: TRBV7-9; j_call: TRBJ2-2; cdr3_aa: CASRHPNTGELFF
v_call: TRBV7-6; j_call: TRBJ1-4; cdr3_aa: CASSPGQIKKLFF
v_call: TRBV11-2; j_call: TRBJ1-6; cdr3_aa: CASRMTGSHSPLHF
v_call: TRBV14; j_call: TRBJ2-4; cdr3_aa: CASSQRFVNEAKNIQYF
v_call: TRBV30; j_call: TRBJ2-1; cdr3_aa: CAWSSGGDNEQFF
v_call: TRBV27; j_call: TRBJ2-1; cdr3_aa: CASRPTNWQFF
v_call: TRBV27; j_call: TRBJ2-2; cdr3_aa: CASSPWSGNTGELFF
v_call: TRBV5-8; j_call: TRBJ1-5; cdr3_aa: CASSTTGTGMQPQHF
v_call: TRBV7-9; j_call: TRBJ1-2; cdr3_aa: CASNPGGTGYTF
v_call: TRBV6-5; j_call: TRBJ2-1; cdr3_aa: CASSPFVSSYNEQFF
v_call: TRBV6-5; j_call: TRBJ1-2; cdr3_aa: CASSYGGQGPYGYTF
v_call: TRBV13; j_call: TRBJ2-3; cdr3_aa: CASSLLLAGNTDTQYF
v_call: TRBV30; j_call: TRBJ2-2; cdr3_aa: CAWRPDTGELFF
v_call: TRBV28; j_call: TRBJ1-1; cdr3_aa: CASRAGRAFF
v_call: TRBV28; j_call: TRBJ2-7; cdr3_aa: CASSLSVGAEQYF
v_call: TRBV13; j_call: TRBJ2-3; cdr3_aa: CASSLGYTDTQYF
v_call: TRBV6-5; j_call: TRBJ1-2; cdr3_aa: CASSDIDKNYGYTF
v_call: TRBV7-9; j_call: TRBJ2-2; cdr3_aa: CASSLGGGATGELFF